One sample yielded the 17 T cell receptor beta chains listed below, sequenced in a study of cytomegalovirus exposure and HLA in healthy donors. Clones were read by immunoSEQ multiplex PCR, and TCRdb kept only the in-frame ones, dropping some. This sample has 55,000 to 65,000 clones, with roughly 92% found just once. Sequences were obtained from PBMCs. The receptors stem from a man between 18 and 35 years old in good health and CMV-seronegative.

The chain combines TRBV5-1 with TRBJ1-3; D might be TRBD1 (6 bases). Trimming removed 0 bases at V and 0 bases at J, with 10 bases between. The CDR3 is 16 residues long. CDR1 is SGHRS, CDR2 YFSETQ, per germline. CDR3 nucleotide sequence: TGCGCCAGCAGCTTGGGACAGGAGTTCTCTGGAAACACCATATATTTT. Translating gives CASSLGQEFSGNTIYF. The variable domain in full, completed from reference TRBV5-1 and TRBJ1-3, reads KAGVTQTPRYLIKTRGQQVTLSCSPISGHRSVSWYQQTPGQGLQFLFEYFSETQRNKGNFPGRFSGRQFSNSRSEMNVSTLELGDSALYLCASSLGQEFSGNTIYFGEGSWLTVV.

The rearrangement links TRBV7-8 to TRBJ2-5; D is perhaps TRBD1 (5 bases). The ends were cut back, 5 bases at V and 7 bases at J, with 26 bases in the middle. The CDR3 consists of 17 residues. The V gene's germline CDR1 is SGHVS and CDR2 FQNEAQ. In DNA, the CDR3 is TGTGCCAGCAGCCTACCCTCGCGACAGACACCCCCGGGGACCCAGTACTTC. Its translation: CASSLPSRQTPPGTQYF.

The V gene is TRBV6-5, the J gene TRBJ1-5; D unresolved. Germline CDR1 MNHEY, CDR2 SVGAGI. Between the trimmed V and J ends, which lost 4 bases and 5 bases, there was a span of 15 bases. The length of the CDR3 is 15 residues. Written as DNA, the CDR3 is TGTGCCAGCAGTTCCTCATCCGGGTCGCATCAGCCCCAGCATTTT. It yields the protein CASSSSSGSHQPQHF.

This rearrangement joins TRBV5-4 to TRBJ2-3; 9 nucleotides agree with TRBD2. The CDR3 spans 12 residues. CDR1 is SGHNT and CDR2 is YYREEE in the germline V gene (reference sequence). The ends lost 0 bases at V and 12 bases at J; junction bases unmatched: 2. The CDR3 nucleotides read TGTGCCAGCAGCTTGGGCGGGACTAGCCAGTATTTT. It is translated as CASSLGGTSQYF.

The CDR3 sequence is CASSYSRGYGYTF. The DNA of the CDR3 is TGTGCCAGCAGTTACTCGCGAGGGTATGGCTACACCTTC. The chain joins TRBV6-6 to TRBJ1-2; D is ambiguous. V shed 0 bases and J shed 5 bases, with 7 bases lying between them. The germline V gene encodes CDR1 MNHNY and CDR2 SVGAGI (reference sequence). This CDR3 is 13 amino acids long.

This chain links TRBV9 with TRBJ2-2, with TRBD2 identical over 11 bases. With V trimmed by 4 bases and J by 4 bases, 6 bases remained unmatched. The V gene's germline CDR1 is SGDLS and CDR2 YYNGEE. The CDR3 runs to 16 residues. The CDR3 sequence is CASSYGTSGFTGELFF. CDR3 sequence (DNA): TGTGCCAGCAGCTATGGGACTAGCGGTTTCACCGGGGAGCTGTTTTTT.

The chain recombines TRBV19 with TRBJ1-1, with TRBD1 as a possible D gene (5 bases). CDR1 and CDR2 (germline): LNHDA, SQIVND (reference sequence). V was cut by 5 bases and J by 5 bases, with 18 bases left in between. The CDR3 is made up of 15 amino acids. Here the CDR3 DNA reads TGTGCCAGTAGTTCGGGGGAGGGCAGGTGGACTGAAGCTTTCTTT. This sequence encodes CASSSGEGRWTEAFF.

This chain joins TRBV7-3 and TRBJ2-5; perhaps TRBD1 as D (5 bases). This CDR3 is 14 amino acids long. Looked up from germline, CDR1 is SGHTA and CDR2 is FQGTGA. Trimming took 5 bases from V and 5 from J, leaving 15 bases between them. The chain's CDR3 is CASSPRAERETQYF. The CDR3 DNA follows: TGTGCCAGCAGCCCCAGGGCAGAAAGGGAGACCCAGTACTTC.

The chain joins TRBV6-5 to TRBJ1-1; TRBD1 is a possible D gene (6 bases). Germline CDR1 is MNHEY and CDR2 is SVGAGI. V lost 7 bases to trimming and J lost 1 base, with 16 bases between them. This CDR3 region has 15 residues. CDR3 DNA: TGTGCCAGCAACCAAAACAGGGTAAGGAACACTGAAGCTTTCTTT. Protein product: CASNQNRVRNTEAFF.

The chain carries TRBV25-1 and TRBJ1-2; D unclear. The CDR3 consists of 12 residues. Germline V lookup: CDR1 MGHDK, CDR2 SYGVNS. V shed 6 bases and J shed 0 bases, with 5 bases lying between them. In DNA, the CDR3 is TGTGCCAGCAGGGAGTCTAACTATGGCTACACCTTC. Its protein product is CASRESNYGYTF.

CDR3 bases: TGTGCCAGCAGCCAAGATCTCGTGGCGGGGAGCACAGATACGCAGTATTTT. This translates into CASSQDLVAGSTDTQYF. The chain has TRBV14 and TRBJ2-3; the D gene is possibly TRBD2 (6 bases). Germline V gene lookup returns CDR1 SGHDN and CDR2 FVKESK. V was shortened by 0 bases and J by 0 bases, with 13 bases between the two germline ends. CDR3 size: 17 residues.

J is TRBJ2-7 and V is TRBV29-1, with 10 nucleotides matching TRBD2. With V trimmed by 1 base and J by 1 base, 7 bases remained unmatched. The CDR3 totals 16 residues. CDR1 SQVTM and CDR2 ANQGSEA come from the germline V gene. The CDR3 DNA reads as TGCAGCGTTGAAGGTCCTCTAGCGGGAGCTTCCTACGAGCAGTACTTC. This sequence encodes CSVEGPLAGASYEQYF.

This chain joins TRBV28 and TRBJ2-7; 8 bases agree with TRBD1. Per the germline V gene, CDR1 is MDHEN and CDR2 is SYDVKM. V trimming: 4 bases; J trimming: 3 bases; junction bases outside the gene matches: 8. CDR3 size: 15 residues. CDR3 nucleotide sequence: TGTGCCAGCAGTTCCCTACAGGGGGGATACTACGAGCAGTACTTC. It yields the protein CASSSLQGGYYEQYF.

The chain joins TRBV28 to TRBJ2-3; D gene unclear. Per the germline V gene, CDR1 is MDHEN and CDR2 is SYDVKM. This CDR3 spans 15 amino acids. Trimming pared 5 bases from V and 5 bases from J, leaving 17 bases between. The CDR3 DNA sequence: TGTGCCAGCAGTCCGGTAGCCGGAGCCGGAGATACGCAGTATTTT. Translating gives CASSPVAGAGDTQYF.

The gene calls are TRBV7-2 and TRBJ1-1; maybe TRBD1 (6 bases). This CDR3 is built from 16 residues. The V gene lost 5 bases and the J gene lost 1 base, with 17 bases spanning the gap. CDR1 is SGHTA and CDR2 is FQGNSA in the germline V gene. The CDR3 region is CASSPWGQGKNTEAFF. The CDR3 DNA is TGTGCCAGCAGCCCTTGGGGCCAGGGGAAGAACACTGAAGCTTTCTTT.

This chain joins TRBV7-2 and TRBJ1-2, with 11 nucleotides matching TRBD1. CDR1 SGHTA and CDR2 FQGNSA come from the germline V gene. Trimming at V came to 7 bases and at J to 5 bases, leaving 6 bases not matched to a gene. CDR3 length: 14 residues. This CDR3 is CASTGQGASYGYTF. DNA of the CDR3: TGTGCCAGCACCGGACAGGGGGCGTCGTATGGCTACACCTTC. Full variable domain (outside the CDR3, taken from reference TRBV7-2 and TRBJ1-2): GAGVSQSPSNKVTEKGKDVELRCDPISGHTALYWYRQSLGQGLEFLIYFQGNSAPDKSGLPSDRFSAERTGGSVSTLTIQRTQQEDSAVYLCASTGQGASYGYTFGSGTRLTVV.

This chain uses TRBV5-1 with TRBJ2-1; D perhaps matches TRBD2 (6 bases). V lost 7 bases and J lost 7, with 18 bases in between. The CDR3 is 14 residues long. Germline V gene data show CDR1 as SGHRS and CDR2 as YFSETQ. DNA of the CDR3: TGCGCCAGCGGTGGCGGGAATGATCTGAATGAGCAGTTCTTC. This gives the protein CASGGGNDLNEQFF. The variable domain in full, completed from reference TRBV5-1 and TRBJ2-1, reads KAGVTQTPRYLIKTRGQQVTLSCSPISGHRSVSWYQQTPGQGLQFLFEYFSETQRNKGNFPGRFSGRQFSNSRSEMNVSTLELGDSALYLCASGGGNDLNEQFFGPGTRLTVL.